This is a list of T cell receptor beta chains from one sample in a study of Ad26.COV2.S vaccination and SARS-CoV-2 variants. This table comes from immunoSEQ multiplex PCR, and its TCRdb copy is limited to in-frame clones, with some not included. The data show hundreds of thousands of clones, about 89% seen once. Sequenced material: peripheral blood, taken in a trial of Ad26.COV2.S vaccine versus placebo. The receptors here all came from a person between 18 and 65 years old who received the Ad26.COV2.S COVID-19 vaccine or a placebo. Each CDR3 is given with its conserved first and last residue. A D gene is named only where the DNA matches it firmly. The listing skips clone size in some rows; elsewhere it reads once, few, many or a size class.

V gene: TRBV5-4; J gene: TRBJ2-7; clone size: -; D gene: -; CDR3 DNA: TGTGCCAGCCGGGGACAAATGGGAAACGAGCAGTACTTC; CDR3 protein: CASRGQMGNEQYF
V gene: TRBV12-5; J gene: TRBJ1-5; clone size: -; D gene: -; CDR3 DNA: TGTGCTAGTGGTTTGGGCGACCGACCCTTTGACCCAGACAACGGCAATCAGCCCCAGCATTTT; CDR3 protein: CASGLGDRPFDPDNGNQPQHF
V gene: TRBV7-7; J gene: TRBJ2-1; clone size: -; D gene: TRBD2; CDR3 DNA: TGTGCTAGCAGCTTAGAGGAAAGCGGGAGGCCCTACAATGAGCAGTTCTTC; CDR3 protein: CASSLEESGRPYNEQFF
V gene: TRBV7-2; J gene: TRBJ1-3; clone size: -; D gene: -; CDR3 DNA: TGTGCCAGCAGCTTAGACCGCACCGCTGGAAACACCATATATTTT; CDR3 protein: CASSLDRTAGNTIYF
V gene: TRBV12-3/TRBV12-4; J gene: TRBJ1-3; clone size: -; D gene: -; CDR3 DNA: TGTGCCAGCAGGCCCCAGGGGAACACCATATATTTT; CDR3 protein: CASRPQGNTIYF
V gene: TRBV18; J gene: TRBJ2-5; clone size: -; D gene: -; CDR3 DNA: TGTGCCAGCTCACCAGGGCAGGGGTATTCGGAGACCCAGTACTTC; CDR3 protein: CASSPGQGYSETQYF
V gene: TRBV30; J gene: TRBJ2-5; clone size: -; D gene: TRBD2; CDR3 DNA: TGTGCCTGGAGTAGAATAGCGGGGCAGGAGACCCAGTACTTC; CDR3 protein: CAWSRIAGQETQYF
V gene: TRBV11-1; J gene: TRBJ1-3; clone size: -; D gene: -; CDR3 DNA: TGTGCCAGCAGCACCGGGACATTTGGAAACACCATATATTTT; CDR3 protein: CASSTGTFGNTIYF
V gene: TRBV5-1; J gene: TRBJ2-5; clone size: -; D gene: -; CDR3 DNA: TGCGCCAGCAGCTTGGTGGACACGCTCGAGACCCAGTACTTC; CDR3 protein: CASSLVDTLETQYF
V gene: TRBV6-5; J gene: TRBJ2-7; clone size: -; D gene: TRBD1; CDR3 DNA: TGTGCCAGCAGCGACAGGGGCGCGGGAAATGAGCAGTACTTC; CDR3 protein: CASSDRGAGNEQYF
V gene: TRBV3-1/TRBV3-2; J gene: TRBJ2-5; clone size: -; D gene: -; CDR3 DNA: TGTGCCAGCAGCCAAGCTGCCAAAGAGACCCAGTACTTC; CDR3 protein: CASSQAAKETQYF
V gene: TRBV2; J gene: TRBJ2-3; clone size: -; D gene: TRBD2; CDR3 DNA: TGTGCCAGCAGTGTTCTTCGAGGGACTAGCGGGAGGGTCCGATCTAGCACAGATACGCAGTATTTT; CDR3 protein: CASSVLRGTSGRVRSSTDTQYF
V gene: TRBV27; J gene: TRBJ2-1; clone size: -; D gene: -; CDR3 DNA: TGTGCCAGCAGTTTATGGGGCCTAAGGAGGGATAATGAGCAGTTCTTC; CDR3 protein: CASSLWGLRRDNEQFF
V gene: TRBV11-3; J gene: TRBJ2-3; clone size: -; D gene: -; CDR3 DNA: TGTGCCAGCAGCTTAGGGGGTCGGGGGGCCCTCACAGATACGCAGTATTTT; CDR3 protein: CASSLGGRGALTDTQYF
V gene: TRBV27; J gene: TRBJ1-1; clone size: -; D gene: -; CDR3 DNA: TGTGCCAGCAGTCGGGGGGGCACTGAAGCTTTCTTT; CDR3 protein: CASSRGGTEAFF
V gene: TRBV7-9; J gene: TRBJ2-3; clone size: -; D gene: TRBD2; CDR3 DNA: TGTGCCAGCAGCTTCGGACTAGCGGGAAGCACAGATACGCAGTATTTT; CDR3 protein: CASSFGLAGSTDTQYF
V gene: TRBV7-6; J gene: TRBJ2-5; clone size: -; D gene: -; CDR3 DNA: TGTGCCAGCAGGTCACAGGGAAGAGAGACCCAGTACTTC; CDR3 protein: CASRSQGRETQYF
V gene: TRBV15; J gene: TRBJ2-3; clone size: -; D gene: -; CDR3 DNA: TGTGCCACCAGCAGAGACTTGTCCGGCGTAGCGAGGACGCAGTATTTT; CDR3 protein: CATSRDLSGVARTQYF
V gene: TRBV7-8; J gene: TRBJ2-1; clone size: -; D gene: -; CDR3 DNA: TGTGCCGGATCCCTGGTAGGGTACAATGAGCAGTTCTTC; CDR3 protein: CAGSLVGYNEQFF
V gene: TRBV29-1; J gene: TRBJ1-1; clone size: -; D gene: -; CDR3 DNA: TGCAGCGTTGAAGATCGTGTCCGCCGGACTGAAGCTTTCTTT; CDR3 protein: CSVEDRVRRTEAFF
V gene: TRBV18; J gene: TRBJ2-1; clone size: once; D gene: TRBD1; CDR3 DNA: TGTGCCAGCTCGCCAGGACAGGGGAGCTCCTACAATGAGCAGTTCTTC; CDR3 protein: CASSPGQGSSYNEQFF
V gene: TRBV3-1/TRBV3-2; J gene: TRBJ1-6; clone size: -; D gene: -; CDR3 DNA: TGTGCCAGCAGCCAAGAACCGATCCGATGGTCCGTTAATAATTCACCCCTCCACTTT; CDR3 protein: CASSQEPIRWSVNNSPLHF
V gene: TRBV6-2/TRBV6-3; J gene: TRBJ1-1; clone size: -; D gene: -; CDR3 DNA: TGTGCCAGCAGTTACGTGGGACAAGAGTTGAACACTGAAGCTTTCTTT; CDR3 protein: CASSYVGQELNTEAFF
V gene: TRBV7-9; J gene: TRBJ2-5; clone size: -; D gene: -; CDR3 DNA: TGTGCCAGCCGGCCAGGAGAAGAGACCCAGTACTTC; CDR3 protein: CASRPGEETQYF
V gene: TRBV7-9; J gene: TRBJ1-4; clone size: -; D gene: TRBD1; CDR3 DNA: TGTGCCAGCAGCTTCGGGGACAGGGCGAATCGGGAAAAACTGTTTTTT; CDR3 protein: CASSFGDRANREKLFF
V gene: TRBV2; J gene: TRBJ2-3; clone size: -; D gene: TRBD1; CDR3 DNA: TGTGCCAGCAGCGGACAGGGGAGGGGGGATACGCAGTATTTT; CDR3 protein: CASSGQGRGDTQYF
V gene: TRBV5-1; J gene: TRBJ1-2; clone size: -; D gene: TRBD1; CDR3 DNA: TGCGCCAGCAGCCCGTGGGACAGCCCACAAAACTATGGCTACACCTTC; CDR3 protein: CASSPWDSPQNYGYTF
V gene: TRBV6-5; J gene: TRBJ1-4; clone size: -; D gene: TRBD1; CDR3 DNA: TGTGCCAGCAGAGACAGGGTAAATGAAAAACTGTTTTTT; CDR3 protein: CASRDRVNEKLFF
V gene: TRBV4-1; J gene: TRBJ2-2; clone size: -; D gene: -; CDR3 DNA: TGCGCCAGCAGCCCAGGGTACACCGGGGAGCTGTTTTTT; CDR3 protein: CASSPGYTGELFF
V gene: TRBV10-3; J gene: TRBJ2-7; clone size: -; D gene: -; CDR3 DNA: TGTGCCATCAGTGAGGAGGGCGGTCCCTACGAGCAGTACTTC; CDR3 protein: CAISEEGGPYEQYF
V gene: TRBV18; J gene: TRBJ1-1; clone size: -; D gene: -; CDR3 DNA: TGTGCCAGCTCACCAAACGAGAACCCAAAGAACACTGAAGCTTTCTTT; CDR3 protein: CASSPNENPKNTEAFF
V gene: TRBV30; J gene: TRBJ2-3; clone size: -; D gene: TRBD1; CDR3 DNA: TGTGCCTGGAGTTGGGGACAGGGCACAGATACGCAGTATTTT; CDR3 protein: CAWSWGQGTDTQYF
V gene: TRBV21-1; J gene: TRBJ2-3; clone size: -; D gene: -; CDR3 DNA: TGTGCCAGCGAGCAATCCGTAAAGCGCCCAGATACGCAGTATTTT; CDR3 protein: CASEQSVKRPDTQYF
V gene: TRBV7-6; J gene: TRBJ2-7; clone size: -; D gene: -; CDR3 DNA: TGTGCCAGCAGCCTTCAAGGGGGTTCCTACGAGCAGTACTTC; CDR3 protein: CASSLQGGSYEQYF
V gene: TRBV10-3; J gene: TRBJ2-6; clone size: -; D gene: -; CDR3 DNA: TGTGCCATCAGCGGCGCCTTGGAGTCTGGGGCCAACGTCCTGACTTTC; CDR3 protein: CAISGALESGANVLTF
V gene: TRBV7-8; J gene: TRBJ2-5; clone size: -; D gene: -; CDR3 DNA: TGTGCCAGCAGCTTACGGCAAGAGACCCAGTACTTC; CDR3 protein: CASSLRQETQYF
V gene: TRBV3-1/TRBV3-2; J gene: TRBJ1-1; clone size: once; D gene: -; CDR3 DNA: TGTGCCAGCAGCCCAAGAGCCAGGGGAGTCGTCTTT; CDR3 protein: CASSPRARGVVF
V gene: TRBV7-7; J gene: TRBJ2-1; clone size: -; D gene: TRBD2; CDR3 DNA: TGTGCCAGCAGCTTAGAGGGCCCTCTAGCGGGGGGTGAGAATGAGCAGTTCTTC; CDR3 protein: CASSLEGPLAGGENEQFF
V gene: TRBV14; J gene: TRBJ2-2; clone size: -; D gene: TRBD1; CDR3 DNA: TGTGCCAGCAGCCAAGGACAGGGCTATGGCGGGGAGCTGTTTTTT; CDR3 protein: CASSQGQGYGGELFF
V gene: TRBV7-2; J gene: TRBJ2-7; clone size: once; D gene: TRBD2; CDR3 DNA: TGTGCCAGCAGCCCTTGGACTAGCGGGACGGGGGAGCAGTACTTC; CDR3 protein: CASSPWTSGTGEQYF
V gene: TRBV4-3; J gene: TRBJ1-3; clone size: -; D gene: -; CDR3 DNA: TGCGCCAGCAGCCAACAAACCCCAATCACAGGGCCTCTAGGAAACACCATATATTTT; CDR3 protein: CASSQQTPITGPLGNTIYF
V gene: TRBV13; J gene: TRBJ2-1; clone size: -; D gene: TRBD2; CDR3 DNA: TGTGCCAGCAGCGGCGGAGCGGGAGAGCAGTTCTTC; CDR3 protein: CASSGGAGEQFF
V gene: TRBV14; J gene: TRBJ2-1; clone size: -; D gene: -; CDR3 DNA: TGTGCCAGCAGCCAAGATCGACTACCCCCGAAGTTCTTC; CDR3 protein: CASSQDRLPPKFF
V gene: TRBV19; J gene: TRBJ2-1; clone size: many; D gene: -; CDR3 DNA: TGTGCCAGTAGTTTAATCCAGGGGCCCTACAATGAGCAGTTCTTC; CDR3 protein: CASSLIQGPYNEQFF
V gene: TRBV11-2; J gene: TRBJ2-1; clone size: -; D gene: TRBD2; CDR3 DNA: TGTGCCAGCAGCTTAGGGCTAGCGGGAGAGCGGAACAATGAGCAGTTCTTC; CDR3 protein: CASSLGLAGERNNEQFF